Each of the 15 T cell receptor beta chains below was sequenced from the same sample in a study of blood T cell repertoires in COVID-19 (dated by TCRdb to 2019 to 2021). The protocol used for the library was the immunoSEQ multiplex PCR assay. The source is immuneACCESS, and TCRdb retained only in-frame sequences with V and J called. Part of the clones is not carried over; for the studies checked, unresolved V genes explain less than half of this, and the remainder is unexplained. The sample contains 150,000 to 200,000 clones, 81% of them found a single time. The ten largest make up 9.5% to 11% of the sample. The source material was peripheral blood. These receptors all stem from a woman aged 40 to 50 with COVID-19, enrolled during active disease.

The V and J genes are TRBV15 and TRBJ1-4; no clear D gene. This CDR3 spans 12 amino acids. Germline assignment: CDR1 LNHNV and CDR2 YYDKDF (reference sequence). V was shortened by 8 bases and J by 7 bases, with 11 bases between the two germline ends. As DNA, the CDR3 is TGTGCCACCCGGAGGGTGAGTGAAAAACTGTTTTTT. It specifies CATRRVSEKLFF.

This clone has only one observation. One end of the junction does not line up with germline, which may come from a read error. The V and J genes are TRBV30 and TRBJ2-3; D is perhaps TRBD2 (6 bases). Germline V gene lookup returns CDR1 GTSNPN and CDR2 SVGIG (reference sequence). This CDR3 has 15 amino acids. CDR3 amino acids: CARRRSLATTDTQYF. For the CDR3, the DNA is TGTGCCCGGAGGAGATCCCTAGCGACCACAGATACGCAGTATTTT.

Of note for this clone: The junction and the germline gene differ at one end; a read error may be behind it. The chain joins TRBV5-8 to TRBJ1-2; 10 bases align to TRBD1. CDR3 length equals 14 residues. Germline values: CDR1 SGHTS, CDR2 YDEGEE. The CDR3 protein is CASSQWDRGSEMGF. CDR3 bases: TGTGCCAGCAGCCAATGGGACAGGGGTTCCGAGATGGGCTTC.

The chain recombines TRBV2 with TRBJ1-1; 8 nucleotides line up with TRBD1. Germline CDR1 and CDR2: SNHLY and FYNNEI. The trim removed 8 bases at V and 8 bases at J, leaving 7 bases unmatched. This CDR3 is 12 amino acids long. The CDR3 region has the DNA TGTGCCAGCGGTTCAGGGGGCAGGGAAGCTTTCTTT. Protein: CASGSGGREAFF.

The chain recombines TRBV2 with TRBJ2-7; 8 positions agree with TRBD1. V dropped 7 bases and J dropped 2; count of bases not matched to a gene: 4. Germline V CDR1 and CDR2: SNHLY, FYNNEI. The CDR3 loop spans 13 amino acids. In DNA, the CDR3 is TGTGCCAGCAACCGGGACAGGACCTACGAGCAGTACTTC. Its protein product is CASNRDRTYEQYF. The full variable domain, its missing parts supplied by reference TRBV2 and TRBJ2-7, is EPEVTQTPSHQVTQMGQEVILRCVPISNHLYFYWYRQILGQKVEFLVSFYNNEISEKSEIFDDQFSVERPDGSNFTLKIRSTKLEDSAMYFCASNRDRTYEQYFGPGTRLTVT.

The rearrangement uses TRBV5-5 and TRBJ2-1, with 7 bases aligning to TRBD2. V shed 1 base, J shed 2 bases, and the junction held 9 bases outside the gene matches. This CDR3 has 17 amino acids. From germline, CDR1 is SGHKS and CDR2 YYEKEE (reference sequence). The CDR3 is CASSLYSLGRAYNEQFF. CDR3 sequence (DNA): TGTGCCAGCAGCTTGTACTCCCTGGGGAGGGCCTACAATGAGCAGTTCTTC.

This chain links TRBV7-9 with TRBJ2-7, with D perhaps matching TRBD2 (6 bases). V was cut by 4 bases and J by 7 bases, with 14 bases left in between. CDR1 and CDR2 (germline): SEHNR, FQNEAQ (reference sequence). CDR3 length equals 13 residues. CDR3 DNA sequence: TGTGCCAGCAGCTCCCCGGGAGCTGGAGAGCAGTACTTC. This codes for CASSSPGAGEQYF.

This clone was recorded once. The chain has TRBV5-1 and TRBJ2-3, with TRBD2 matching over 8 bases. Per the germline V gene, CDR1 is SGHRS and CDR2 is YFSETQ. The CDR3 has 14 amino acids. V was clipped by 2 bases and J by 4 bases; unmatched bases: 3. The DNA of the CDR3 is TGCGCCAGCAGCTTAAAAGCGGGGGCAGATACGCAGTATTTT. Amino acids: CASSLKAGADTQYF.

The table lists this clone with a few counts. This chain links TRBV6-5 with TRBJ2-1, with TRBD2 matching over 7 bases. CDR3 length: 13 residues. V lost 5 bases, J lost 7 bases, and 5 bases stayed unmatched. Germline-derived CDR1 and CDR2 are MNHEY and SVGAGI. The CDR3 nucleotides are TGTGCCAGCAGTAGCGGGGATCAAAATGAGCAGTTCTTC. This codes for CASSSGDQNEQFF.

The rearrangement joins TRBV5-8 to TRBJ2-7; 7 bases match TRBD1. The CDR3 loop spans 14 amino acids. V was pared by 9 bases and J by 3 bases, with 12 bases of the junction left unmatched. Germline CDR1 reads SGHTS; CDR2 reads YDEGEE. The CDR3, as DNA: TGTGCCACTAACGGACAGGCAACCGGCTACGAGCAGTACTTC. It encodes CATNGQATGYEQYF.

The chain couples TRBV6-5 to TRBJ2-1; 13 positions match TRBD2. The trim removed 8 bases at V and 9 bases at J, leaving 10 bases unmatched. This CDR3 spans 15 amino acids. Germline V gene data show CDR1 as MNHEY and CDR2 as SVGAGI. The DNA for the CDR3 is TGTGCCAGCCATCGGACTAGCGGGGGATGGGGTGAGCAGTTCTTC. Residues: CASHRTSGGWGEQFF.

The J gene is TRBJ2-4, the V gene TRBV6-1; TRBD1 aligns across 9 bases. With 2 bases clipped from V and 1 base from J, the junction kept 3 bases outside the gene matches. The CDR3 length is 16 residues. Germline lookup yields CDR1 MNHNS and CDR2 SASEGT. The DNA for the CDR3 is TGTGCCAGCAGTGAAAGGACAGGGGCGGCCAAAAACATTCAGTACTTC. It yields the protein CASSERTGAAKNIQYF.

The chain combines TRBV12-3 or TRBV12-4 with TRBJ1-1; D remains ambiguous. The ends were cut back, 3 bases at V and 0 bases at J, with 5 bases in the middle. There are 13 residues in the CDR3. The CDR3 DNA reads TGTGCCAGCAGTTTCTCTGTGAACACTGAAGCTTTCTTT. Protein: CASSFSVNTEAFF.

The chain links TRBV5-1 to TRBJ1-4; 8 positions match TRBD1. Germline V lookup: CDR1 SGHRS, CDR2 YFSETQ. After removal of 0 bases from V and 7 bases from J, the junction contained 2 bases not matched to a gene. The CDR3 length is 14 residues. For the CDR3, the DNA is TGCGCCAGCAGCTTGGGACAGGGGTCTGAAAAACTGTTTTTT. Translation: CASSLGQGSEKLFF.

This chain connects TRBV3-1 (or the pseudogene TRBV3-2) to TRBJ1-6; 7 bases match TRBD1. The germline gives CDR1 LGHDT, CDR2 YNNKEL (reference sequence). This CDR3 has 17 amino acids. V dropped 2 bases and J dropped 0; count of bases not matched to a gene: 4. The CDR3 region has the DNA TGTGCCAGCAGCCAACGCCCAGGGGGCTCCTATAATTCACCCCTCCACTTT. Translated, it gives CASSQRPGGSYNSPLHF.